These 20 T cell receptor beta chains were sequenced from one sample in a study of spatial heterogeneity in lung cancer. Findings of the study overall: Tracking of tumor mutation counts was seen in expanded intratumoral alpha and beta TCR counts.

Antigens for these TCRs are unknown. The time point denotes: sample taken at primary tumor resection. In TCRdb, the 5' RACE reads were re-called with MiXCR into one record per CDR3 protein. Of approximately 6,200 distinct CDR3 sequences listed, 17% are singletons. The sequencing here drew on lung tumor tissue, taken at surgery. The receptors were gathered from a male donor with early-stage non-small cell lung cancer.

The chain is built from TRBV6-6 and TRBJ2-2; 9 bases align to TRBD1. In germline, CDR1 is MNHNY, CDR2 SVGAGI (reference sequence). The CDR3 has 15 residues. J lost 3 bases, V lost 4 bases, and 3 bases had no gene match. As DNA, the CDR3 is TGTGCCAGCAGTTGGGACAGGGTTGACACCGGGGAGCTGTTTTTT. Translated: CASSWDRVDTGELFF.

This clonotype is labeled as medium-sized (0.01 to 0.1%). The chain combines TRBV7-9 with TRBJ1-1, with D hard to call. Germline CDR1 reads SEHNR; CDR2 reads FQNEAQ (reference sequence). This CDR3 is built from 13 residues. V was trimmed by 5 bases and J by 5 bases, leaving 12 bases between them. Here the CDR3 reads CASSPRSGTEAFF. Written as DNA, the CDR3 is TGTGCCAGCAGCCCCCGGAGCGGGACTGAAGCTTTCTTT.

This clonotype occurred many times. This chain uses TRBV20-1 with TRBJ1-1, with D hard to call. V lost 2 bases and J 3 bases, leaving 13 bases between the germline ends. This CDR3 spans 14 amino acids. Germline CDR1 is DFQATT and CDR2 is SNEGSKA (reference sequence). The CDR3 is CSARIHPWDTEAFF. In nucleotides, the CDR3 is TGCAGTGCTAGAATCCACCCTTGGGACACTGAAGCTTTCTTT.

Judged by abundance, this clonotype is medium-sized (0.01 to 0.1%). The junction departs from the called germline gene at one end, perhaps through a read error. The CDR3 DNA is TGTGCTAGCAGCTTAAGTAAGCGGGAGAAGCAAGAGACCCAGTACTTC. Its translation is CASSLSKREKQETQYF. V usage is TRBV7-7 and J usage is TRBJ2-5; 8 nucleotides match TRBD2. The germline V gene has CDR1 SSHAT and CDR2 FNYEAQ (reference sequence). CDR3 length: 16 residues.

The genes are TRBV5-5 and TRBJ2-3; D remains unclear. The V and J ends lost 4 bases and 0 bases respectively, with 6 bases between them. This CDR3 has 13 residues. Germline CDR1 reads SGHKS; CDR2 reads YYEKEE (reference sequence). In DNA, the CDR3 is TGTGCCAGCAGCATCTCTAGCACAGATACGCAGTATTTT. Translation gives CASSISSTDTQYF. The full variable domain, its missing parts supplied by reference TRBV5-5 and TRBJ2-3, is DAGVTQSPTHLIKTRGQQVTLRCSPISGHKSVSWYQQVLGQGPQFIFQYYEKEERGRGNFPDRFSARQFPNYSSELNVNALLLGDSALYLCASSISSTDTQYFGPGTRLTVL.

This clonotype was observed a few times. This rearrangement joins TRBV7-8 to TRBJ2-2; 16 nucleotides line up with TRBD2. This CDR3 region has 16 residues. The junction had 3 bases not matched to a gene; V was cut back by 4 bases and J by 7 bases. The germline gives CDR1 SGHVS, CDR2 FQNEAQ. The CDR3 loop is CASSWGLAGGRGELFF. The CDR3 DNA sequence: TGTGCCAGCAGCTGGGGACTAGCGGGAGGGCGCGGGGAGCTGTTTTTT.

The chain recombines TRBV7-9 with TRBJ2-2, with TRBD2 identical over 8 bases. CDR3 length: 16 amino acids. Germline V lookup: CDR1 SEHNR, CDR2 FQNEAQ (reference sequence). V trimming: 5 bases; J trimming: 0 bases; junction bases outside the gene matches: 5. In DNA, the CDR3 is TGTGCCAGCAGCAAACGAGCGGGAGCGAACACCGGGGAGCTGTTTTTT. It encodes CASSKRAGANTGELFF.

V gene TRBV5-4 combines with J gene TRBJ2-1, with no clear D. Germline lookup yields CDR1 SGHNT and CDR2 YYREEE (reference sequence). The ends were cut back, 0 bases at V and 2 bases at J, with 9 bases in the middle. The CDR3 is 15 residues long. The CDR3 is CASSLGTAPYNEQFF. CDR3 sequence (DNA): TGTGCCAGCAGCTTGGGGACCGCCCCCTACAATGAGCAGTTCTTC.

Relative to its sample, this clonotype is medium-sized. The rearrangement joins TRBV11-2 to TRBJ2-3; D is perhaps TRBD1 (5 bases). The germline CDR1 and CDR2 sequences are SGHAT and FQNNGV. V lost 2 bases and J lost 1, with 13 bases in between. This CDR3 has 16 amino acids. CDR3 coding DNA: TGTGCCAGCAGCTTATTAGATGACAGCCGCACAGATACGCAGTATTTT. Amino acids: CASSLLDDSRTDTQYF.

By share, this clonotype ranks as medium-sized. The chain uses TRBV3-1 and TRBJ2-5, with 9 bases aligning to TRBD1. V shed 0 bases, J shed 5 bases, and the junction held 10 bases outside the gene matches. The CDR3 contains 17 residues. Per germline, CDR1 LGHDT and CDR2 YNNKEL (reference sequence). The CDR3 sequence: CASSQDQGTGRQETQYF. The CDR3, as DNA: TGTGCCAGCAGCCAAGATCAGGGGACAGGGCGACAGGAGACCCAGTACTTC.

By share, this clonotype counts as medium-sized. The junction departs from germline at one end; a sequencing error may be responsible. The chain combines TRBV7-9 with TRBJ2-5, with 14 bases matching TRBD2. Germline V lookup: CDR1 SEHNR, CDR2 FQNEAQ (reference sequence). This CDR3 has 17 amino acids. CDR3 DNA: TGTGCAAGCAGCACCGAAAGGACTAGCGGGAGGTTTGAGACCCAGTACTTC. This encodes CASSTERTSGRFETQYF.

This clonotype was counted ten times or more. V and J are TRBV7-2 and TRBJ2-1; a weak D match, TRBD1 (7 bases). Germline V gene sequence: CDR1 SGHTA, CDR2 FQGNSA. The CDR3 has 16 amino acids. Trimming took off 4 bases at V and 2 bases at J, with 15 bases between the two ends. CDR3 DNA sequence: TGTGCCAGCAGCTCGCAGGGGGGCGTCACCTACAATGAGCAGTTCTTC. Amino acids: CASSSQGGVTYNEQFF.

The CDR3 sequence is CSALQGGIEKLFF. The CDR3 DNA reads TGCAGTGCTTTACAGGGAGGCATCGAAAAACTGTTTTTT. V and J are TRBV20-1 and TRBJ1-4; TRBD1 might be the D (6 bases). The germline CDR1 and CDR2 sequences are DFQATT and SNEGSKA (reference sequence). The germline V and J ends were trimmed by 5 bases and 8 bases, with 15 bases remaining between them. The CDR3 is 13 residues long.

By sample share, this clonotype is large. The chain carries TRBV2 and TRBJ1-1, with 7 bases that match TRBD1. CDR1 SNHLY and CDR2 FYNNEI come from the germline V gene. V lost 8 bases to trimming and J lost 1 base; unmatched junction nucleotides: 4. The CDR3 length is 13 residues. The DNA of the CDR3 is TGTGCCAGCCTGACAGGGTGGAACACTGAAGCTTTCTTT. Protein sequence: CASLTGWNTEAFF.

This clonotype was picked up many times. The CDR3 sequence is CSASNREGYGYTF. The CDR3 DNA sequence: TGCAGTGCCAGTAACAGGGAAGGCTATGGCTACACCTTC. This chain uses TRBV20-1 with TRBJ1-2; D is possibly TRBD1 (6 bases). The V end lost 6 bases, the J end lost 4 bases, and 15 bases lay between the germline ends. Germline CDR1 DFQATT, CDR2 SNEGSKA (reference sequence). This CDR3 region has 13 residues.

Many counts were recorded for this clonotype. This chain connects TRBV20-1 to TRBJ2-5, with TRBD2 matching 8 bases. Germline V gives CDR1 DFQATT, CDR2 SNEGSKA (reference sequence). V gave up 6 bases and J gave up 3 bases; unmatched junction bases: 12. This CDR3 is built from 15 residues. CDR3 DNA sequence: TGCAGTGCCCGGGAGGGCCAGGGGAAGAAAGAGACCCAGTACTTC. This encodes CSAREGQGKKETQYF.

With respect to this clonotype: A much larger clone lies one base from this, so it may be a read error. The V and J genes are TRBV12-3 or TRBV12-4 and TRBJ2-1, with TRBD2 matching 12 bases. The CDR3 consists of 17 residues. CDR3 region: CASTETSGRGDYDEQFF. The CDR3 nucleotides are TGTGCCAGCACCGAGACTAGCGGGAGAGGGGACTACGATGAGCAGTTCTTC.

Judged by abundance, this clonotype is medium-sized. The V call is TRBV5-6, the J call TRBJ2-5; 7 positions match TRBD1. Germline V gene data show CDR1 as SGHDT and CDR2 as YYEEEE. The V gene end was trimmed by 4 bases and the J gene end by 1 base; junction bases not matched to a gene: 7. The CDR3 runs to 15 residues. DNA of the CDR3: TGTGCCAGCAGCCCTGGGACAGAGTTCCAAGAGACCCAGTACTTC. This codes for CASSPGTEFQETQYF.

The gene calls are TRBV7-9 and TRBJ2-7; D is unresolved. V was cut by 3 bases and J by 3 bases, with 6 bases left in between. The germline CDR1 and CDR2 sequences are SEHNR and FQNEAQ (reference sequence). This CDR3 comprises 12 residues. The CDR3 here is CASSFADYEQYF. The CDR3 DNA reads TGTGCCAGCAGCTTTGCGGACTACGAGCAGTACTTC.

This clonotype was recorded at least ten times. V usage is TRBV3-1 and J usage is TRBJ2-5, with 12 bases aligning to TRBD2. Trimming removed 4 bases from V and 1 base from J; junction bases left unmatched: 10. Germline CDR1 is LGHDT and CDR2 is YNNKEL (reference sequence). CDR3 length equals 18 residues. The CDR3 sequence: CASSLGPSGRGIQETQYF. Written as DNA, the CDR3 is TGTGCCAGCAGCCTGGGCCCTAGCGGGAGGGGTATCCAAGAGACCCAGTACTTC.